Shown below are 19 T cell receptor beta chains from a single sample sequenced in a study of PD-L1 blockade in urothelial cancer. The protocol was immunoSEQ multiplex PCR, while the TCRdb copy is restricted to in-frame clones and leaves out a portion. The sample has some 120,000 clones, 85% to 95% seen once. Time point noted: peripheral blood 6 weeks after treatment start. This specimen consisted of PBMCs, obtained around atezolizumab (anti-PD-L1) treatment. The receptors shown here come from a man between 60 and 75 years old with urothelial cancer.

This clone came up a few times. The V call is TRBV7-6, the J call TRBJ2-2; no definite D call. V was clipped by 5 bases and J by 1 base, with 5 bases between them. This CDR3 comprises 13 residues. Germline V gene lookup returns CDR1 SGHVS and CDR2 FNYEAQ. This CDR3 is CASSPQNTGELFF. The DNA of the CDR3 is TGTGCCAGCAGCCCACAGAACACCGGGGAGCTGTTTTTT.

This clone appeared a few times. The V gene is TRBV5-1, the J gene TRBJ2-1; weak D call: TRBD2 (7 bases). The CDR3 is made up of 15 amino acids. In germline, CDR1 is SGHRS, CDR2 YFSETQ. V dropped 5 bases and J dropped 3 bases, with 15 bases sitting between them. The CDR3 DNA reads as TGCGCCAGCAGAACTCCGGGGGGCGACTACAATGAGCAGTTCTTC. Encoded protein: CASRTPGGDYNEQFF. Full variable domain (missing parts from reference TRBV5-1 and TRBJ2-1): KAGVTQTPRYLIKTRGQQVTLSCSPISGHRSVSWYQQTPGQGLQFLFEYFSETQRNKGNFPGRFSGRQFSNSRSEMNVSTLELGDSALYLCASRTPGGDYNEQFFGPGTRLTVL.

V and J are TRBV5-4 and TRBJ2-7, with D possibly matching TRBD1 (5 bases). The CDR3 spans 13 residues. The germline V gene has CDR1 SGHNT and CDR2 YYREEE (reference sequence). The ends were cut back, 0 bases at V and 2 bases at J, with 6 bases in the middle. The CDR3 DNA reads TGTGCCAGCAGCTTGGCAGGGCCCTACGAGCAGTACTTC. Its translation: CASSLAGPYEQYF. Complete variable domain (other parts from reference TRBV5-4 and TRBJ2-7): ETGVTQSPTHLIKTRGQQVTLRCSSQSGHNTVSWYQQALGQGPQFIFQYYREEENGRGNFPPRFSGLQFPNYSSELNVNALELDDSALYLCASSLAGPYEQYFGPGTRLTVT.

DNA of the CDR3: TGCGCCAGCAGCCCCCTGGACAGGGGGCCCGGGGAGCTGTTTTTT. It encodes CASSPLDRGPGELFF. The chain has TRBV5-1 and TRBJ2-2, with TRBD1 identical over 11 bases. CDR1 and CDR2 from the germline V gene are SGHRS and YFSETQ. The CDR3 runs to 15 residues. With 4 bases clipped from V and 6 bases from J, the junction kept 5 bases outside the gene matches. The full variable domain, in which reference TRBV5-1 and TRBJ2-2 provide the parts outside the CDR3, is KAGVTQTPRYLIKTRGQQVTLSCSPISGHRSVSWYQQTPGQGLQFLFEYFSETQRNKGNFPGRFSGRQFSNSRSEMNVSTLELGDSALYLCASSPLDRGPGELFFGEGSRLTVL.

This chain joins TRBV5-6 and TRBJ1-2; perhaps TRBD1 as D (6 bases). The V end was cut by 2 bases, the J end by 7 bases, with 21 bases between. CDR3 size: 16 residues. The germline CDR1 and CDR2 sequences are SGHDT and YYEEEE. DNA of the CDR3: TGTGCCAGCAGCTTACTGGACAGAGGCGTGAGTGGTGGCTACACCTTC. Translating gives CASSLLDRGVSGGYTF.

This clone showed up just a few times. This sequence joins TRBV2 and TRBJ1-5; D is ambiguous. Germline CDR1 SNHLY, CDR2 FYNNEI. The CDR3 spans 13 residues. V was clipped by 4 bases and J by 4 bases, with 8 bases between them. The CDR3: CASSGRFNQPQHF. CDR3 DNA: TGTGCCAGCAGTGGCAGGTTTAATCAGCCCCAGCATTTT.

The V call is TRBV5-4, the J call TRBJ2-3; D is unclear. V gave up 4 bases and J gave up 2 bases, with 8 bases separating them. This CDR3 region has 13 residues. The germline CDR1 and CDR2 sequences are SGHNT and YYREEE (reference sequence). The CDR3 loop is CASSPYDTDTQYF. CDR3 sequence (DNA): TGTGCCAGCAGCCCCTATGACACAGATACGCAGTATTTT.

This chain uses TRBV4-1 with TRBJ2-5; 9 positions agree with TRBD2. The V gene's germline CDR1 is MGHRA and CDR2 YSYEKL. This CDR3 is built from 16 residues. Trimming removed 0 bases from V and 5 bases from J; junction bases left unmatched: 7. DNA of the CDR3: TGCGCCAGCAGCCAAGAAGTGACTAGCGGACGCGAGACCCAGTACTTC. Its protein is CASSQEVTSGRETQYF.

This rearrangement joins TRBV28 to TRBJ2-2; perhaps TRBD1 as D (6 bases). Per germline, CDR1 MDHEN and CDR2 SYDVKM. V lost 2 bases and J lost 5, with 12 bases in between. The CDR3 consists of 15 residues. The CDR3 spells CASSLARGATGELFF. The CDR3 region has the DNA TGTGCCAGCAGTTTAGCCAGGGGAGCAACCGGGGAGCTGTTTTTT. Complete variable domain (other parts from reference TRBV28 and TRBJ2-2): DVKVTQSSRYLVKRTGEKVFLECVQDMDHENMFWYRQDPGLGLRLIYFSYDVKMKEKGDIPEGYSVSREKKERFSLILESASTNQTSMYLCASSLARGATGELFFGEGSRLTVL.

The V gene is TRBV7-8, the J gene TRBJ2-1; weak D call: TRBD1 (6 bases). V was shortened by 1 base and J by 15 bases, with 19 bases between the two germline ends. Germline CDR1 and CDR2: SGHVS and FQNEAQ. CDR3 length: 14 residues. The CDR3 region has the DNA TGTGCCAGCAGCTTAGGGACAGCCGGGTTATTATGGTTCTTC. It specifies CASSLGTAGLLWFF.

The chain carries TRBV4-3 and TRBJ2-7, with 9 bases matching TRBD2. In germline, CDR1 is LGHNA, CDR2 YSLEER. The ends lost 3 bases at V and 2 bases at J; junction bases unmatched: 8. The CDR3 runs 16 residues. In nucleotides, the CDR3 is TGCGCCAGCAGCCAGGCTAGCGGGGTCCGGGCCTACGAGCAGTACTTC. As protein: CASSQASGVRAYEQYF.

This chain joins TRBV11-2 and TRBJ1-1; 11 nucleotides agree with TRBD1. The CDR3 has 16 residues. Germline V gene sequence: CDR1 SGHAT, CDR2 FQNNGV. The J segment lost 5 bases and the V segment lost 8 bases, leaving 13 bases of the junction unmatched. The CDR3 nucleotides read TGTGCCAGCTCTGGGGGGACAGGGGGTCTTTGGACTGAAGCTTTCTTT. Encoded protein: CASSGGTGGLWTEAFF.

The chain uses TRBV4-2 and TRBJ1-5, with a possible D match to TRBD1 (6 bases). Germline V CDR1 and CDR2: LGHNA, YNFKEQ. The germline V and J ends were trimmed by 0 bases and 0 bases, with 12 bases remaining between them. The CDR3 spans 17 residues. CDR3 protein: CASSQETGKASNQPQHF. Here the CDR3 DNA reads TGTGCCAGCAGCCAAGAAACAGGGAAGGCTAGCAATCAGCCCCAGCATTTT.

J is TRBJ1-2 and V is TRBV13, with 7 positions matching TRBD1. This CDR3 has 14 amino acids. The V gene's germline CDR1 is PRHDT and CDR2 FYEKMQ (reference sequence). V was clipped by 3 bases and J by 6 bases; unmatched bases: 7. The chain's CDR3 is CASSFGTEVHGYTF. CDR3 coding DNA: TGTGCCAGCAGCTTCGGGACAGAAGTGCATGGCTACACCTTC. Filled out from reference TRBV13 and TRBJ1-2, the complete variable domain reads AAGVIQSPRHLIKEKRETATLKCYPIPRHDTVYWYQQGPGQDPQFLISFYEKMQSDKGSIPDRFSAQQFSDYHSELNMSSLELGDSALYFCASSFGTEVHGYTFGSGTRLTVV.

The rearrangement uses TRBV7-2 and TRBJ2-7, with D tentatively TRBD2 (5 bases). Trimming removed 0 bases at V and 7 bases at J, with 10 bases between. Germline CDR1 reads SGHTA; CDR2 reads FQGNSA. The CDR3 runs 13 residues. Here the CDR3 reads CASSLAPQREQYF. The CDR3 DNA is TGTGCCAGCAGCTTAGCTCCGCAGCGGGAGCAGTACTTC.

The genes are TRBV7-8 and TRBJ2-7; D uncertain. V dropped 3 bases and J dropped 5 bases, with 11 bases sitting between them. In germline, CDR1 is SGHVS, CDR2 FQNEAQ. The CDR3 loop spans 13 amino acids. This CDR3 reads CASSFPGVDEQYF. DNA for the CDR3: TGTGCCAGCAGCTTCCCGGGTGTGGACGAGCAGTACTTC.

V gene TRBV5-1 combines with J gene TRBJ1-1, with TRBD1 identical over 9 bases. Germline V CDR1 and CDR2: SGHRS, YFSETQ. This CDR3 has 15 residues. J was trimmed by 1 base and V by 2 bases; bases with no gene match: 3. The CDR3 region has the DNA TGCGCCAGCAGCTTAAAACAGGGGGCGAACACTGAAGCTTTCTTT. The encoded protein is CASSLKQGANTEAFF.

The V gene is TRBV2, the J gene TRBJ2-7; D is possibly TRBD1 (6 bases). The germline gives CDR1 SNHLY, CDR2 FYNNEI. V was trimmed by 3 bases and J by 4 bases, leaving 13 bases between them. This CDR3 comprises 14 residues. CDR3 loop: CASSDQGNGYEQYF. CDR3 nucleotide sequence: TGTGCCAGCAGTGACCAGGGGAATGGTTACGAGCAGTACTTC.

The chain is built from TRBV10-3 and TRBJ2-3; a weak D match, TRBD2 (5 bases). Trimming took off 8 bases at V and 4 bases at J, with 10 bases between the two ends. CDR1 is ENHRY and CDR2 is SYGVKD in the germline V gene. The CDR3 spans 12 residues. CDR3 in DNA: TGTGCCATCGGAGGTACTGCAGATACGCAGTATTTT. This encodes CAIGGTADTQYF.